Below are 10 T cell receptor beta chains sequenced from a single sample in a study of T-cell reconstitution after alpha-beta-depleted transplantation in children (dated by TCRdb to the mid-2010s). The sample's treatment or condition label, in plain terms: allogeneic hematopoietic cell transplantation with graft depleted of TCRalphabeta T cells and CD19 B cells. Library generation was performed with PCR. Sequencing was carried out with an Illumina HiSeq 2500. Molecular barcoding was employed in the preparation of TCR libraries, with unique molecular identifiers being used to normalize TCRbeta repertoire quantification. TCRdb handled the public reads itself, with Q25 trimming in fastp and clone calling in MiXCR, and kept productive beta chains. One record per CDR3 amino acid sequence lists the most common genes and DNA. The sample table lists 400,000 to 450,000 distinct CDR3 sequences, about 45% of them with a count of one. Together, the top ten hold 25% to 30% of the sample.

The material was PBMCs, obtained before TCRalphabeta/CD19-depleted stem cell transplant. The receptors were sampled from a girl aged 2 to 9 with aplastic anemia, due to receive a stem cell transplant.

CDR3 DNA sequence: TGTGCCAGCAGTTACGGGCAGAAAGAGACCCAGTACTTC. Translated, it gives CASSYGQKETQYF. The V gene is TRBV6-6, the J gene TRBJ2-5; D remains unclear. Germline-derived CDR1 and CDR2 are MNHNY and SVGAGI (reference sequence). V lost 2 bases to trimming and J lost 3 bases, with 7 bases between them. This CDR3 region has 13 residues.

This clonotype was observed a handful of times. The rearrangement uses TRBV6-5 and TRBJ2-1; TRBD2 aligns across 7 bases. CDR3 length: 14 residues. With 0 bases clipped from V and 8 bases from J, the junction kept 4 bases outside the gene matches. Germline V gene data show CDR1 as MNHEY and CDR2 as SVGAGI. The chain's CDR3 is CASSYSVRGDEQFF. The CDR3 DNA reads as TGTGCCAGCAGTTACTCGGTCCGGGGGGATGAGCAGTTCTTC.

This clonotype was counted many times. This chain connects TRBV12-3 or TRBV12-4 to TRBJ2-3; D is uncertain. V lost 1 base and J lost 4, with 6 bases in between. This CDR3 is 13 amino acids long. CDR3 in DNA: TGTGCCAGCAGTTTAGGTCGGGCAGATACGCAGTATTTT. This encodes CASSLGRADTQYF.

This clonotype was counted at least ten times. The chain uses TRBV20-1 and TRBJ1-1; the D gene is possibly TRBD1 (5 bases). The CDR3 is made up of 13 amino acids. CDR1 and CDR2 (germline): DFQATT, SNEGSKA (reference sequence). Trimming stripped 1 base from V and 2 bases from J, with 8 bases between. CDR3 in DNA: TGCAGTGCTAGAGGGGGGGTAAACACTGAAGCTTTCTTT. It is translated as CSARGGVNTEAFF.

This clonotype was observed many times. The gene calls are TRBV9 and TRBJ2-5; D call uncertain. The length of the CDR3 is 13 residues. In germline, CDR1 is SGDLS, CDR2 YYNGEE. V lost 0 bases and J lost 3, with 6 bases in between. CDR3 region: CASSVEGEETQYF. The CDR3 DNA sequence: TGTGCCAGCAGCGTAGAAGGAGAAGAGACCCAGTACTTC.

The V gene is TRBV5-1, the J gene TRBJ2-1, with D unclear. The ends were cut back, 0 bases at V and 6 bases at J, with 7 bases in the middle. CDR3 length equals 13 residues. Germline assignment: CDR1 SGHRS and CDR2 YFSETQ. The CDR3 DNA reads TGCGCCAGCAGCTTGGATAGGCTCAATGAGCAGTTCTTC. Translated, it gives CASSLDRLNEQFF.

This clonotype was seen repeatedly, ten times or more. The V gene is TRBV2, the J gene TRBJ1-3; 10 bases fit TRBD1. This CDR3 contains 16 residues. V gave up 6 bases and J gave up 0 bases; unmatched junction bases: 5. Germline V gene sequence: CDR1 SNHLY, CDR2 FYNNEI. The CDR3 sequence: CASRGQGLYSGNTIYF. In DNA, the CDR3 is TGTGCCAGCAGGGGACAGGGGCTTTACTCTGGAAACACCATATATTTT.

V is TRBV10-3 and J is TRBJ2-7; perhaps TRBD1 as D (6 bases). This CDR3 is 14 amino acids long. Germline V gives CDR1 ENHRY, CDR2 SYGVKD. Between the trimmed V and J ends, which lost 6 bases and 5 bases, there was a span of 17 bases. The CDR3 loop reads CAIRGTGIAHEQYF. Here the CDR3 DNA reads TGTGCCATCAGGGGAACAGGGATCGCCCACGAGCAGTACTTC.

This CDR3 is CASSHPGTFSYEQYF. The CDR3 region has the DNA TGTGCCAGCAGCCATCCCGGGACGTTCTCCTACGAGCAGTACTTC. The V and J genes are TRBV4-2 and TRBJ2-7; tentatively, D is TRBD1 or TRBD2 (5 bases each). Germline V lookup: CDR1 LGHNA, CDR2 YNFKEQ. V lost 3 bases and J lost 0, with 12 bases in between. The CDR3 has 15 residues.

CDR3 in amino acids: CSVQTNYYEQYF. DNA of the CDR3: TGCAGCGTCCAGACTAACTACTACGAGCAGTACTTC. The chain is built from TRBV29-1 and TRBJ2-7, with D perhaps matching TRBD2 (5 bases). V was pared by 6 bases and J by 3 bases, with 12 bases between. The CDR3 runs 12 residues. Germline V gene lookup returns CDR1 SQVTM and CDR2 ANQGSEA.